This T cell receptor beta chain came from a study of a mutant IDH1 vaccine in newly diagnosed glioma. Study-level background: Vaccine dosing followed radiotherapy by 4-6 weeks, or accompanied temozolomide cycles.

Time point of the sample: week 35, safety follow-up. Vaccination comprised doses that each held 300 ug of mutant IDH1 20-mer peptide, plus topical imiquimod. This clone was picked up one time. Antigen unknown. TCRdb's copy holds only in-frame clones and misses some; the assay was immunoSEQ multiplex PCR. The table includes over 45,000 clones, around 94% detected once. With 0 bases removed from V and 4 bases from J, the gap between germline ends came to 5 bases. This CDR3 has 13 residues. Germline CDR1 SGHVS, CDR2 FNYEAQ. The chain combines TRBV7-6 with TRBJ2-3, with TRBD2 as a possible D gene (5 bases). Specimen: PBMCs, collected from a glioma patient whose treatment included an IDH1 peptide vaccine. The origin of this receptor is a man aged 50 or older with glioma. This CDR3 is CASSLARADTQYF. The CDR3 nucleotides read TGTGCCAGCAGCTTAGCGCGGGCAGATACGCAGTATTTT.